Listed below are T cell receptor beta chains from one sample, sequenced in a study of T-cell reconstitution after alpha-beta-depleted transplantation in children. TCRdb reprocessed the PCR reads via MiXCR and lists one record per CDR3 protein. The table records 550,000 to 800,000 distinct CDR3 sequences, less than 15% of them present only once. The sample consisted of PBMCs, taken before TCRalphabeta/CD19-depleted stem cell transplant. The receptor source for this set is a girl aged 2-10 years with congenital amegakaryocytic thrombocytopenia, due to receive a stem cell transplant. CDR3s include the opening cysteine and the closing phenylalanine or tryptophan. Fields, in order: V gene, clone size, J gene, D gene, CDR3 DNA, CDR3 protein. D genes are given only for firm matches. Not all rows give a size; the values are once, few, many and, for expanded clones, a class.

v_gene: TRBV7-8
abundance: .
j_gene: TRBJ1-5
d_gene: .
CDR3nt: TGTGCCAGCAGCCCCGTTAGGTTGGTGGGCAATCAGCCCCAGCATTTT
CDR3aa: CASSPVRLVGNQPQHF

v_gene: TRBV20-1
abundance: many
j_gene: TRBJ1-4
d_gene: .
CDR3nt: TGCAGTGCTAGTCCACAGATGGGGCATGAAAAACTGTTTTTT
CDR3aa: CSASPQMGHEKLFF

v_gene: TRBV25-1
abundance: .
j_gene: TRBJ2-5
d_gene: .
CDR3nt: TGTGCCAGCAGTGACCCGGGAAAAGAGACCCAGTACTTC
CDR3aa: CASSDPGKETQYF

v_gene: TRBV6-1
abundance: few
j_gene: TRBJ1-2
d_gene: .
CDR3nt: TGTGCCAGCAGCCGAGAATCAGGTCTTGCTGGCTACACCTTC
CDR3aa: CASSRESGLAGYTF

v_gene: TRBV20-1
abundance: many
j_gene: TRBJ2-3
d_gene: .
CDR3nt: TGCAGTGCTAGTTGGGGACTGGGCGCAGATACGCAGTATTTT
CDR3aa: CSASWGLGADTQYF

v_gene: TRBV7-9
abundance: few
j_gene: TRBJ2-3
d_gene: TRBD2
CDR3nt: TGTGCCAGCAGCTTTACTAGCGGGAGACCCGCAGATACGCAGTATTTT
CDR3aa: CASSFTSGRPADTQYF

v_gene: TRBV20-1
abundance: many
j_gene: TRBJ1-4
d_gene: .
CDR3nt: TGCAGTGCTTTAGGACCTATAGCTGAAAAACTGTTTTTT
CDR3aa: CSALGPIAEKLFF

v_gene: TRBV5-6
abundance: many
j_gene: TRBJ2-1
d_gene: .
CDR3nt: TGTGCCAGCAGCTTGTGGCAGGGACTCGGCAATGAGCAGTTCTTC
CDR3aa: CASSLWQGLGNEQFF

v_gene: TRBV29-1
abundance: few
j_gene: TRBJ2-7
d_gene: TRBD2
CDR3nt: TGCAGCGTTGAAGATTGGACGGGAGGGCCGGGAGAGCAGTACTTC
CDR3aa: CSVEDWTGGPGEQYF

v_gene: TRBV5-1
abundance: many
j_gene: TRBJ1-2
d_gene: .
CDR3nt: TGCGCCAGCAGCTTTGGAAGTAACTATGGCTACACCTTC
CDR3aa: CASSFGSNYGYTF

v_gene: TRBV29-1
abundance: .
j_gene: TRBJ2-5
d_gene: TRBD1
CDR3nt: TGCAGCGTTCCTGGACAGGGTAATTTTCAAGAGACCCAGTACTTC
CDR3aa: CSVPGQGNFQETQYF

v_gene: TRBV20-1
abundance: many
j_gene: TRBJ2-3
d_gene: .
CDR3nt: TGCAGTGCTAGAGGGAATACGGGGACAGATACGCAGTATTTT
CDR3aa: CSARGNTGTDTQYF